A selection of T cell receptor beta chains follows, all from one sample in a study of cytomegalovirus exposure and HLA in healthy donors. TCRdb's table, derived via immunoSEQ multiplex PCR, lists solely in-frame clones and lacks some. This table holds about 130,000 clones, around four fifths found once. The sample taken for sequencing was PBMCs. The receptors come from a boy aged 10-17 years in good health and CMV-seronegative. CDR3s include the opening cysteine and the closing phenylalanine or tryptophan. The D gene is left open where the match is weak. Size is omitted from some rows. Given values are once, few, many or a class for expanded clones.

>.|.|TRBV19|TRBJ1-1
TGTGCCAGTAGTATCACAGGGCTGAACACTGAAGCTTTCTTT
CASSITGLNTEAFF
>.|few|TRBV7-6|TRBJ2-2
TGTGCCAGCAGCTTAGGGGGCTTCACCGGGGAGCTGTTTTTT
CASSLGGFTGELFF
>.|.|TRBV27|TRBJ1-4
TGTGCCAGCAGTTTACGGGGGACGGAGAATGAAAAACTGTTTTTT
CASSLRGTENEKLFF
>.|few|TRBV9|TRBJ2-1
TGTGCCAGCAGAGGCGGGAACGCCCCCAATGAGCAGTTCTTC
CASRGGNAPNEQFF
>TRBD2|.|TRBV4-1|TRBJ2-4
TGCGCCAGCAGACAAGCGACTAGCTTAGCCAAAAACATTCAGTACTTC
CASRQATSLAKNIQYF
>TRBD2|.|TRBV7-2|TRBJ2-7
TGTGCCAGCAGCTTATCAGGGACTAGCGGGGGCCGCGGGTACTTC
CASSLSGTSGGRGYF
>.|.|TRBV19|TRBJ2-2
TGTGCCAGTAGTATTTACAGATCCGGGGAGCTGTTTTTT
CASSIYRSGELFF
>TRBD1|.|TRBV7-2|TRBJ2-7
TGTGCCAGCAGCTTCGACAGGGGAACCTACGAGCAGTACTTC
CASSFDRGTYEQYF
>.|.|TRBV6-1|TRBJ1-6
TGTGCCAGCACCCCACGAGGGGGTTTTAATTCACCCCTCCACTTT
CASTPRGGFNSPLHF
>TRBD2|.|TRBV2|TRBJ2-7
TGTGCCAGCCGAACCGGGGAGGGGCCCTACGAGCAGTACTTC
CASRTGEGPYEQYF
>.|.|TRBV5-8|TRBJ1-5
TGTGCCAGCAGCTGGCATTGGGGAGAGAGCAATCAGCCCCAGCATTTT
CASSWHWGESNQPQHF
>TRBD2|.|TRBV19|TRBJ2-7
TGTGCCAGTTCCAGCGGGAGAATCGACGAGCAGTACTTC
CASSSGRIDEQYF
>TRBD1|.|TRBV5-4|TRBJ1-2
TGTGCCACCTGGGCTTTGCTAGGACAGGGCACTAACTATGGCTACACCTTC
CATWALLGQGTNYGYTF
>.|.|TRBV6-6|TRBJ2-3
TGTGCCAGCACAAGGGGGAGCAGCTCTAGCACAGATACGCAGTATTTT
CASTRGSSSSTDTQYF
>TRBD2|.|TRBV4-1|TRBJ2-7
TGCGCCAGTTTTAGCGGGAGAAAAGGTGAGCAGTACTTC
CASFSGRKGEQYF
>TRBD2|.|TRBV5-6|TRBJ2-7
TGTGCCAGCAGCCCTTCCGCGGGAGTCAACGAGCAGTACTTC
CASSPSAGVNEQYF
>.|.|TRBV27|TRBJ2-1
TGTGCCAGCAGTCCGTTGGGGAGTGAGCAGTTCTTC
CASSPLGSEQFF
>TRBD2|.|TRBV6-5|TRBJ2-3
TGTGCCAGCAGTTACTCCCTAGCGGTTAGCACAGATACGCAGTATTTT
CASSYSLAVSTDTQYF
>.|.|TRBV7-2|TRBJ1-5
TGTGCCAGCAGCTTAAGGTCCGGGAGCGGTCAGCCCCAGCATTTT
CASSLRSGSGQPQHF
>.|once|TRBV30|TRBJ2-2
TGTGCCTGGAGCCGGGACTTGAACACCGGGGAGCTGTTTTTT
CAWSRDLNTGELFF
>TRBD2|.|TRBV30|TRBJ2-7
TGTGCCTGGAGTGGGTCTAGGACTAGCGGGATGTACGAGCAGTACTTC
CAWSGSRTSGMYEQYF
>TRBD2|once|TRBV30|TRBJ2-1
TGTGCCTGGAGTGGACTAGCGGCTGAGCTTTTCTTC
CAWSGLAAELFF
>.|.|TRBV12-5|TRBJ2-3
TGTGCTAGTGGCCCGGTCTACACAGATACGCAGTATTTT
CASGPVYTDTQYF
>TRBD1|.|TRBV28|TRBJ1-2
TGTGCCAGCAGTGAAACGACAGGGAACGGCTATGGCTACACCTTC
CASSETTGNGYGYTF
>.|.|TRBV6-5|TRBJ1-4
TGTGCCAGCAGTTACTTGGGCACTAATGAAAAACTGTTTTTT
CASSYLGTNEKLFF
>.|.|TRBV18|TRBJ2-7
TGTGCCAGCTCACCGGAAGCGAACTACGAGCAGTACTTC
CASSPEANYEQYF
>.|.|TRBV6-1|TRBJ1-2
TGTGCCAGCAGTGAAGTAACAGGTCACTATGGCTACACCTTC
CASSEVTGHYGYTF
>TRBD1|.|TRBV6-1|TRBJ2-7
TGTGCCAGCAGTCCTCCGGGACAGTTCTTCTACGAGCAGTACTTC
CASSPPGQFFYEQYF
>.|.|TRBV2|TRBJ2-7
TGTGCCAGCAGTGGGCAGGGACTCCCCTACGAGCAGTACTTC
CASSGQGLPYEQYF
>.|once|TRBV7-9|TRBJ1-5
TGTGCCAGCAGCTTAGGGGGAGGCGGGCAGCCCCAGCATTTT
CASSLGGGGQPQHF
>.|few|TRBV30|TRBJ1-1
TGTGCCTGGAGTGTTTACCAGGTTGAAGCTTTCTTT
CAWSVYQVEAFF
>.|once|TRBV5-4|TRBJ2-5
TGTGCCAGCAGCTTGGACAGTGGAGAGACCCAGTACTTC
CASSLDSGETQYF
>TRBD2|.|TRBV10-2|TRBJ2-7
TGCGCCAGCCATCTAGCGGGAGGGCCCTACGAGCAGTACTTC
CASHLAGGPYEQYF
>TRBD1|few|TRBV5-6|TRBJ1-4
TGTGCCAGCAATCTACAGGGGATTAATGAAAAACTGTTTTTT
CASNLQGINEKLFF
>.|.|TRBV4-1|TRBJ1-2
TGCGCCAGCAGCCCATTGGGAGTGGTCTTTACTAACTATGGCTACACCTTC
CASSPLGVVFTNYGYTF
>TRBD1|.|TRBV6-5|TRBJ1-3
TGTGCCAGCATCCAGACAGGGACTGGAAACACCATATATTTT
CASIQTGTGNTIYF
>TRBD2|.|TRBV4-1|TRBJ2-7
TGCGCCAGCAGCCAAGATCGGGCAGCGGGAGTGGGCGAGCAGTACTTC
CASSQDRAAGVGEQYF
>TRBD1|.|TRBV27|TRBJ1-1
TGTGCCAGCGGGACAGGGTCGAACACTGAAGCTTTCTTT
CASGTGSNTEAFF
>TRBD2|once|TRBV7-9|TRBJ2-1
TGTGCCAGCAGCTTCGGGACTAGCGGGCCTTACAATGAGCAGTTCTTC
CASSFGTSGPYNEQFF
>.|.|TRBV2|TRBJ2-7
TGTGCCAGCAGCCCCACACGAAACGAGCAGTACTTC
CASSPTRNEQYF
>.|few|TRBV2|TRBJ1-2
TGTGCCAGCAAACTGGGCTGGTATGGCTACACCTTC
CASKLGWYGYTF
>.|.|TRBV7-3|TRBJ1-1
TGTGCCAGCAGCCTACCGAGGGCCTTCTGGTCTTCTTTGTACACTGAAGCTTTCTTT
CASSLPRAFWSSLYTEAFF
>TRBD2|.|TRBV12-5|TRBJ2-7
TGTGCTAGTGGTTGGACTAGCGGGGGATCGATTAACTCCTACGAGCAGTACTTC
CASGWTSGGSINSYEQYF
>.|.|TRBV7-9|TRBJ1-4
TGTGCCAGCAGCCAGGGATTGAATGAAAAACTGTTTTTT
CASSQGLNEKLFF
>TRBD1|.|TRBV30|TRBJ1-1
TGTGCCCGAAGGACAGGGGGAGGGGCTGAAGCTTTCTTT
CARRTGGGAEAFF